The following is a TCR beta chain sequence with its context. Measured with immunoSEQ multiplex PCR; TCRdb has only the in-frame clones, and not every one. The sample comprises roughly 42,000 clones, just under 95% of which are singletons, and roughly 15% rests with the top ten. The data belong to a study of OX40 agonist ivuxolimab in advanced cancers. Study in general: An agonistic human IgG2 monoclonal antibody against OX40 (CD134) was given. Eligibility rules accepted prior anti-PD-1, anti-PD-L1 or anti-CTLA-4 therapy, and under 45% had some.

V dropped 2 bases and J dropped 4 bases, with 12 bases sitting between them. The CDR3 totals 14 residues. CDR1 and CDR2 from the germline V gene are SEHNR and FQNEAQ (reference sequence). The clonotype comes from an adult with an advanced solid tumor such as melanoma, head and neck, liver or kidney cancer. This material consisted of CD4+ or CD8+ T cells sorted from blood, taken in a trial of the OX40 agonist ivuxolimab. The chain has TRBV7-9 and TRBJ2-7; possibly TRBD2 for D (6 bases). The CDR3 sequence: CASSLSAGLYEQYF. CDR3 bases: TGTGCCAGCAGCTTATCTGCGGGGTTATACGAGCAGTACTTC.